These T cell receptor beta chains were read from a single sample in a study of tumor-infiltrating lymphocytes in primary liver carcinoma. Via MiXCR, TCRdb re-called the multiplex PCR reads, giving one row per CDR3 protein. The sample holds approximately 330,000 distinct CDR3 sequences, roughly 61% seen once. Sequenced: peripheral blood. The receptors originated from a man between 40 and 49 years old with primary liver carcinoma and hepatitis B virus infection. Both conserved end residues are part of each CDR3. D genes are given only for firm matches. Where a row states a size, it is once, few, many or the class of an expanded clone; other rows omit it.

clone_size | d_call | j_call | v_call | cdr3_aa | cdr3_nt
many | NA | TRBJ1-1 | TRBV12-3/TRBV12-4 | CASSRMKNTEAFF | TGTGCCAGCAGCCGCATGAAGAACACTGAAGCTTTCTTT
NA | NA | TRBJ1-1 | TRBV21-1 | CASSGRSIGTEAFF | TGTGCCAGCAGCGGGAGGAGTATCGGCACTGAAGCTTTCTTT
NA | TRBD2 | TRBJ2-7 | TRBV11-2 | CVSGSLPPTSGRAYEQYF | TGTGTCAGCGGCTCACTCCCCCCCACTAGCGGGAGGGCCTACGAGCAGTACTTC
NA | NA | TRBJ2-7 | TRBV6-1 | CASRTPGDLYEQHF | TGTGCCAGCAGGACCCCAGGGGACCTCTACGAGCAGCACTTC
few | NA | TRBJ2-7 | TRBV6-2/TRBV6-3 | CASRGGYEQYF | TGTGCCAGCAGAGGAGGGTACGAGCAGTACTTC
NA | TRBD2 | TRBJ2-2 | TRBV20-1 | CSAPGLAGLPNTGELFF | TGCAGTGCTCCTGGACTAGCGGGACTCCCAAACACCGGGGAGCTGTTTTTT
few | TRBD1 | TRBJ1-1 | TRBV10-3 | CAISESAGGRNTEAFF | TGTGCCATCAGTGAGTCGGCAGGGGGCCGGAACACTGAAGCTTTCTTT
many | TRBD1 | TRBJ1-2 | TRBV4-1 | CASSFNRGGYTF | TGCGCCAGCAGCTTTAACAGGGGTGGCTACACCTTC
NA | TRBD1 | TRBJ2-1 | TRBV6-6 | CVSSYWDRQGFF | TGTGTCAGCAGTTACTGGGACAGGCAAGGGTTCTTC
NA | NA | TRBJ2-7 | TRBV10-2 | CASSTRIYEQYF | TGCGCCAGCAGTACCAGGATCTACGAGCAGTACTTC
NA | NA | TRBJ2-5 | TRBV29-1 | CSVGLRQQETQYF | TGCAGCGTTGGACTCAGACAACAAGAGACCCAGTACTTC
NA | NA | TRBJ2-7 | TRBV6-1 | CASSVEASYEHYF | TGTGCCAGCAGTGTTGAAGCCTCCTACGAGCATTACTTC
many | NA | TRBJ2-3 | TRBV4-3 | CASSPLRVTDTQYF | TGCGCCAGCAGTCCACTGAGGGTCACAGATACGCAGTATTTT
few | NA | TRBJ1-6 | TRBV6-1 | CASSDLRQLGNSPLHF | TGTGCCAGCAGTGACCTGAGGCAACTGGGTAATTCACCCCTCCACTTT
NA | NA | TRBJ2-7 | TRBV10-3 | CAIRSPSGTYERYF | TGTGCCATCAGGAGCCCCTCCGGGACGTATGAGCGGTACTTC
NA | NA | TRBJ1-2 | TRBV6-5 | CASSSSSCGYTF | TGCGCCAGCAGCTCCAGTAGCTGTGGCTACACCTTC
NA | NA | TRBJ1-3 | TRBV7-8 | CASSDPRTEGVSGNTIYF | TGTGCCAGCAGCGATCCAAGGACAGAAGGAGTCTCTGGAAACACCATATATTTT
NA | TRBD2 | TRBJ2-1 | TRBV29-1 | CIVVLAGVIGSYDEQFF | TGCATCGTTGTATTGGCGGGAGTTATTGGGTCCTACGATGAGCAGTTCTTC
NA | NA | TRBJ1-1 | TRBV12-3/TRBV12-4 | CASSPHRASAFF | TGTGCCAGCAGCCCCCACAGAGCTTCAGCTTTCTTT
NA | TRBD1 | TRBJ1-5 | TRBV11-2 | CASSVGTGGQHQHF | TGTGCCAGCAGCGTCGGGACAGGGGGTCAACACCAGCATTTT
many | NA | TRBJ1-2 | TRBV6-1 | CASSDTFNYGYTF | TGTGCCAGCAGTGACACATTTAACTATGGCTACACCTTC
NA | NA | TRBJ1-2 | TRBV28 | CASSLGQASGGYTF | TGTGCCAGCAGTTTAGGGCAGGCCTCTGGTGGCTACACCTTC
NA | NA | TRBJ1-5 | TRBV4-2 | CASGPGVHSNQPQHF | TGTGCCAGCGGCCCGGGGGTACACAGCAATCAGCCCCAGCATTTT
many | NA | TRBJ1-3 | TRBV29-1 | CSVESGSGNTIYF | TGCAGCGTTGAGTCAGGGTCTGGAAACACCATATATTTT
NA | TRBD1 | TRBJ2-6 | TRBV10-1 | CASRSGTGSTNVLTF | TGCGCCAGCAGGTCCGGGACAGGGAGCACCAACGTCCTGACTTTC
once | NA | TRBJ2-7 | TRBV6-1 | CASSGNGYEQYF | TGTGCCAGCTCTGGCAATGGCTACGAGCAGTACTTC
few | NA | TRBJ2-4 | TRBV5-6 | CSSSPGGAGDIQYF | TGTTCCAGCAGCCCCGGCGGGGCCGGGGACATTCAGTACTTC
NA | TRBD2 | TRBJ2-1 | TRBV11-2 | CVSNLVVWTRQFF | TGTGTCAGCAACTTAGTGGTCTGGACTAGGCAGTTCTTC
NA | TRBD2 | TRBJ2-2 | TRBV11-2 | CARSTGLVATGKLFF | TGTGCCAGAAGCACGGGACTAGTGGCCACCGGGAAGCTGTTTTTT
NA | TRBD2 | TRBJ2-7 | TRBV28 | CASGSSGTSYEQYF | TGTGCCAGCGGATCCAGCGGGACCTCCTACGAGCAGTACTTC
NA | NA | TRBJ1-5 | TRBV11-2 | CASSEGLKNSNQPQRF | TGTGCCAGCAGCGAAGGGTTAAAAAATAGCAATCAGCCCCAGCGTTTT
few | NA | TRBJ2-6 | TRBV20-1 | CSASTSSGANVLTF | TGCAGTGCTAGTACCAGCTCTGGGGCCAACGTCCTGACTTTC
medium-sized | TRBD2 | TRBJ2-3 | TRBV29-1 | CSVSGTSGFTDTQYF | TGCAGCGTTTCCGGGACTAGCGGATTCACAGATACGCAGTATTTT
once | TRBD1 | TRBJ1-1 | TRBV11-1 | CASSVRGGYISEAFF | TGTGCCAGTAGCGTCAGGGGGGGTTACATCTCTGAAGCTTTCTTT
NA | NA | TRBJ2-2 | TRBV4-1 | CASSQDQRGAQKGELFF | TGCGCCAGCAGCCAAGATCAACGGGGGGCCCAAAAAGGGGAGCTGTTTTTT
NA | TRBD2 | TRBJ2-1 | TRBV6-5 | CASSYRFSAGADNSYNEQFF | TGTGCCAGCAGTTACAGGTTTTCAGCGGGAGCGGATAACTCCTACAATGAGCAGTTCTTC
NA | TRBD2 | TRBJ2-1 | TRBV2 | CASSDSSGTYNEQFF | TGTGCCAGCAGTGATTCTAGCGGCACCTACAATGAGCAGTTCTTC
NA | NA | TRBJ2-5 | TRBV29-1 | CSVEASVQETQYF | TGCAGCGTTGAAGCCTCGGTACAAGAGACCCAGTACTTC
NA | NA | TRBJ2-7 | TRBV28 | CASSFPQSIGQYGYEQYF | TGTGCCAGCAGTTTTCCACAGAGTATCGGCCAATACGGATACGAGCAGTACTTC
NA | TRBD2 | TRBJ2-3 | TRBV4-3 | CAGSTGTSGNPIDTQYF | TGCGCCGGCAGCACTGGGACTAGCGGGAACCCCATAGATACGCAGTATTTT
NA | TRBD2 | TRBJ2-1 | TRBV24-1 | CATSVPGGRNEQFF | TGTGCCACCAGTGTCCCGGGAGGGCGGAATGAGCAGTTCTTC
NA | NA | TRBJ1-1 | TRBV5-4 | CASSHQGPTEAFF | TGTGCCAGCAGCCATCAGGGTCCCACTGAAGCTTTCTTT
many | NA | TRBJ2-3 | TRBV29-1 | CSVQTPSDTRHF | TGCAGCGTTCAAACTCCTAGCGACACCCGCCATTTT